Following are 8 T cell receptor beta chains from one sample sequenced in a study of T cell changes during pregnancy in multiple sclerosis. Clones were sequenced by immunoSEQ multiplex PCR, and TCRdb holds only the in-frame ones, with some missing. The data contain tens of thousands of clones, around 90% of them singletons. Sequenced material: CD4+ T cells from peripheral blood mononuclear cells, taken in the first trimester of pregnancy. The receptor set was obtained from a female donor with multiple sclerosis, enrolled in a pregnancy study.

The rearrangement links TRBV7-2 to TRBJ2-5, with D maybe TRBD2 (6 bases). Germline-derived CDR1 and CDR2 are SGHTA and FQGNSA. Trimming took 6 bases from V and 5 from J, leaving 31 bases between them. This CDR3 has 19 residues. CDR3 in amino acids: CASSPKWGLRIPEVETQYF. The CDR3 coding sequence is TGTGCCAGCAGTCCAAAGTGGGGACTTCGCATCCCCGAAGTGGAGACCCAGTACTTC.

The chain employs TRBV11-2 and TRBJ2-7, with a possible D match to TRBD1 (6 bases). Trimming cost V 2 bases and J 3 bases, with 11 bases left between them. The germline gives CDR1 SGHAT, CDR2 FQNNGV. The CDR3 is 14 residues long. The chain's CDR3 is CASSLRQDSYEQYF. As DNA, the CDR3 is TGTGCCAGCAGCTTAAGACAGGATAGCTACGAGCAGTACTTC.

The chain recombines TRBV7-2 with TRBJ1-2; the D is unclear. Per germline, CDR1 SGHTA and CDR2 FQGNSA. CDR3 length: 13 amino acids. Trimming stripped 3 bases from V and 7 bases from J, with 12 bases between. The CDR3 sequence is CASSFVSVSGYTF. CDR3 DNA sequence: TGTGCCAGCAGCTTTGTGTCAGTATCTGGCTACACCTTC.

In DNA, the CDR3 is TGTGCCAGCAGCTTAGCGCCGGGACAGTACAATGAGCAGTTCTTC. The encoded protein is CASSLAPGQYNEQFF. The genes are TRBV7-3 and TRBJ2-1; TRBD1 agrees at 7 bases. This CDR3 spans 15 amino acids. Per the germline V gene, CDR1 is SGHTA and CDR2 is FQGTGA. The J segment lost 4 bases and the V segment lost 2 bases, leaving 5 bases of the junction unmatched.

The chain recombines TRBV7-9 with TRBJ2-1, with 8 nucleotides matching TRBD1. Losses at the gene ends were 6 bases for V and 12 bases for J; bases not matched to a gene: 16. The CDR3 length is 15 residues. Germline V gives CDR1 SEHNR, CDR2 FQNEAQ (reference sequence). The CDR3 DNA sequence: TGTGCCAGCAGTCCCCCCGGGACAGGAGATCTCATGCAGTTCTTC. It codes for CASSPPGTGDLMQFF.

V usage is TRBV30 and J usage is TRBJ2-3; the D gene is possibly TRBD2 (7 bases). The CDR3 has 12 residues. CDR1 and CDR2 (germline): GTSNPN, SVGIG (reference sequence). V lost 2 bases to trimming and J lost 10 bases, with 13 bases between them. This CDR3 is CAWSRGAVAQYF. The CDR3 DNA reads as TGTGCCTGGAGTCGGGGGGCAGTCGCGCAGTATTTT.

The chain couples TRBV6-5 to TRBJ1-5; 7 positions match TRBD1. The CDR3 spans 14 residues. Germline V lookup: CDR1 MNHEY, CDR2 SVGAGI. After removal of 6 bases from V and 3 bases from J, the junction contained 5 bases not matched to a gene. The CDR3 reads CASRATGSNQPQHF. For the CDR3, the DNA is TGTGCCAGCAGAGCGACAGGGTCCAATCAGCCCCAGCATTTT.

The genes are TRBV5-8 and TRBJ2-1; a weak D match, TRBD1 (5 bases). CDR3 size: 16 residues. Trimming stripped 2 bases from V and 4 bases from J, with 16 bases between. CDR1 is SGHTS and CDR2 is YDEGEE in the germline V gene. The CDR3 reads CASSFYQGKSYNEQFF. The CDR3 nucleotides read TGTGCCAGCAGCTTCTATCAGGGAAAGAGTTACAATGAGCAGTTCTTC.